This T cell receptor beta chain derives from a study of beta chain features in type 1 diabetes. As regards this clone: Its matching antigen is unknown.

Study results and limitations: Patients and controls would be equally affected if PCR favored shorter templates. In every one of the four CD4+ subsets, TCRB CDR3s were moderately but significantly shorter in Type 1 diabetes patients.

Between the trimmed V and J ends, which lost 0 bases and 4 bases, there was a span of 10 bases. Germline CDR1 and CDR2: SGHTA and FQGNSA. This CDR3 region has 14 residues. The isolated RNA, all of it, was reverse transcribed, so expressed TCRB transcripts were what got sequenced. TCRdb's table, derived via immunoSEQ multiplex PCR, lists solely in-frame clones and lacks some. The sample holds about 900,000 clones, under 20% seen once. The chain uses TRBV7-2 and TRBJ2-7, with D unclear. Sequenced sample: naive CD4+ T cells from blood. This receptor was obtained from a woman between 18 and 29 years old in good health. As DNA, the CDR3 is TGTGCCAGCAGCTTAGCGCCCGACCGGTACGAGCAGTACTTC. Amino acids: CASSLAPDRYEQYF.